This is a list of T cell receptor beta chains from one sample in a study of T cells in Graves' hyperthyroidism and ophthalmopathy. TCRdb processed the multiplex PCR reads anew with MiXCR; each CDR3 protein has one entry. The table has a few hundred thousand distinct CDR3 sequences, 15% to 19% seen once. Sequencing was performed on blood. These receptors all stem from a young woman with Graves' hyperthyroidism. CDR3s include the opening cysteine and the closing phenylalanine or tryptophan. D genes are given only for firm matches. Expanded clones get a size class; other rows say once, few or many, or leave the size out.

>TRBJ2-5|TRBV20-1|TRBD2|few
TGCAGTGCCCTGGGACTAGCGGGGAAAGAGACCCAGTACTTC
CSALGLAGKETQYF
>TRBJ2-1|TRBV15|.|.
TGTGCCACCGAGAAGGGAGGATTGAATGAGCAGTTCTTC
CATEKGGLNEQFF
>TRBJ1-5|TRBV12-3/TRBV12-4|.|.
TGTGCCAGCAGTAGGGGACCGATACAGCCCCAGCATTTT
CASSRGPIQPQHF
>TRBJ2-7|TRBV24-1|.|few
TGTGCCACCAGTGATCCGGTCGCCATCGGGAGCGGCGAGCAGTACTTC
CATSDPVAIGSGEQYF
>TRBJ1-1|TRBV12-3/TRBV12-4|.|many
TGTGCCAGCAGTCGACTGACACTCTCTGAAGCTTTCTTT
CASSRLTLSEAFF
>TRBJ2-5|TRBV28|.|many
TGTGCCAGCAGTTTATTGTTCGGAACTTCACAAGAGACCCAGTACTTC
CASSLLFGTSQETQYF
>TRBJ2-7|TRBV20-1|.|many
TGCAGTGCTAGAGATATCGCCCACGAAAGTTACGAGCAGTACTTC
CSARDIAHESYEQYF
>TRBJ2-1|TRBV18|.|.
TGTGCCAGCTCACCGGTAAGGGAGGCTGAGCAGTTCTTC
CASSPVREAEQFF
>TRBJ2-1|TRBV14|TRBD1|.
TGTGCCAGCAGCACTACCACCGGGACAGGAAACAATGAGCAGTTCTTC
CASSTTTGTGNNEQFF
>TRBJ2-1|TRBV7-2|TRBD2|many
TGTGCCAGCAGCCTGTTAGCGGGAGGGTGTAGTGAGCAGTTCTTC
CASSLLAGGCSEQFF
>TRBJ2-3|TRBV3-1|TRBD2|many
TGTGCCAGCAGCCTTGGGACTAGCGGGAGGTTAACAGATACGCAGTATTTT
CASSLGTSGRLTDTQYF
>TRBJ2-5|TRBV20-1|.|.
TGCAGTGCTATGGATGGACAAGACCAAGAGACCCAGTACTTC
CSAMDGQDQETQYF
>TRBJ2-7|TRBV15|.|few
TGTGCCACCAGCAGAGGGGCATCCGGCGAGCAGTACTTC
CATSRGASGEQYF
>TRBJ2-3|TRBV2|.|.
TGTGCCAGCACCCTCTTTACCACTAGCACAGATACGCAGTATTTT
CASTLFTTSTDTQYF
>TRBJ2-2|TRBV6-1|.|.
TGTGCCAGCAGTGAACTTCTCATATCAAACACCGGGGAGCTGTTTTTT
CASSELLISNTGELFF
>TRBJ2-1|TRBV19|.|few
TGTGCCAGTAGTATAAGGGTGGGAAGGACTTCCAATGAGCAGTTCTTC
CASSIRVGRTSNEQFF
>TRBJ1-1|TRBV3-1|.|many
TGTGCCAGCAGCCAAGACGGAGGAATGAACACTGAAGCTTTCTTT
CASSQDGGMNTEAFF
>TRBJ1-1|TRBV24-1|.|many
TGTGCCACCAGTGATTCCCCGAGGGACGGGAACACTGAAGCTTTCTTT
CATSDSPRDGNTEAFF
>TRBJ2-7|TRBV24-1|.|many
TGTGCCACCAGTGACTCTCGACAGGACATTGGCTACGAGCAGTACTTC
CATSDSRQDIGYEQYF
>TRBJ1-6|TRBV9|.|.
TGTGCCAGCAGCGTTAACAGGGAGTATAATTCACCCCTCCACTTT
CASSVNREYNSPLHF
>TRBJ2-2|TRBV4-1|TRBD2|many
TGCGCCAGCAGCCCCGCGACTAGCGGCCGGGAGCTGTTTTTT
CASSPATSGRELFF
>TRBJ2-1|TRBV28|.|few
TGTGCCAGCAGTATGGCGGGCAGGGATGAGCAGTTCTTC
CASSMAGRDEQFF
>TRBJ2-1|TRBV6-1|TRBD2|many
TGTGCCAGCAGAAAGGGACTAGCGGGCCCACCATACTACAATGAGCAGTTCTTC
CASRKGLAGPPYYNEQFF
>TRBJ1-1|TRBV20-1|.|few
TGCAGTGCTAGAGATGGGAGGGTGAACACTGAAGCTTTCTTT
CSARDGRVNTEAFF
>TRBJ2-7|TRBV30|.|many
TGTGCCTGGACCGCTACTAGTCCCACCTCCTACGAGCAGTACTTC
CAWTATSPTSYEQYF
>TRBJ1-5|TRBV6-1|.|many
TGTGCCAGCATCAGACCAGGGAAGCCCAATCAGCCCCAGCATTTT
CASIRPGKPNQPQHF
>TRBJ2-1|TRBV29-1|.|.
TGCAGCGTTGAAGGAGCCAGGGAGGACAATGAGCAGTTCTTC
CSVEGAREDNEQFF
>TRBJ1-1|TRBV3-1|.|many
TGTGCCAGCAGCCAACTTTGGAGCGCAGGGAGTGAAGCTTTCTTT
CASSQLWSAGSEAFF
>TRBJ2-7|TRBV5-1|.|.
TGTGCCAGCAGCTTGGCCGTGGGAGTTTCCTACGAGCAGTACTTC
CASSLAVGVSYEQYF
>TRBJ1-4|TRBV28|.|.
TGTGCCAGCAGTCTATCCGGGGGCATGGAAAAACTGTTTTTT
CASSLSGGMEKLFF
>TRBJ2-3|TRBV15|.|few
TGTGCCACCAGCAGAGATTCGGGTCTCACAGATACGCAGTATTTT
CATSRDSGLTDTQYF
>TRBJ2-1|TRBV6-5|TRBD2|many
TGTGCCAGCAGTTACTCGGGGCCGGGGGAGGGCCATGAGCAGTTCTTC
CASSYSGPGEGHEQFF
>TRBJ1-1|TRBV29-1|.|.
TGCAGCGTGGAAGGGGGATTTGGTAACACTGAAGCTTTCTTT
CSVEGGFGNTEAFF
>TRBJ2-7|TRBV7-9|TRBD2|many
TGTGCCAGCAGCCCCGGGACTAGCGGGTTCGACGAGCAGTACTTC
CASSPGTSGFDEQYF
>TRBJ2-7|TRBV6-1|.|few
TGTGCCAGCAGTGAAGTCCCAGGGTTGGTCGAGCAGTACTTC
CASSEVPGLVEQYF
>TRBJ2-7|TRBV29-1|TRBD1|many
TGCAGCGTCGACGGACAGGGTGGATCCTACGAGCAGTACTTC
CSVDGQGGSYEQYF
>TRBJ2-5|TRBV7-2|.|.
TGTGCCAGCAGCTTTATCCGGGGCCTCCAAGAGACCCAGTACTTC
CASSFIRGLQETQYF
>TRBJ2-1|TRBV28|TRBD2|many
TGTGCCAGCACCTTCGATAAGGGACTAATCTACAATGAGCAGTTCTTC
CASTFDKGLIYNEQFF
>TRBJ1-1|TRBV20-1|TRBD1|many
TGCAGTGCTGCCCATCGGACAGGGGCGAACACTGAAGCTTTCTTT
CSAAHRTGANTEAFF
>TRBJ1-4|TRBV29-1|.|.
TGCAGCGTCGGAGGGGGGACTGAAAAACTGTTTTTT
CSVGGGTEKLFF
>TRBJ2-1|TRBV24-1|TRBD2|many
TGTGCCACCAGTGATAGCGGGAGGGCCATCAATGAGCAGTTCTTC
CATSDSGRAINEQFF
>TRBJ1-2|TRBV6-5|.|.
TGTGCCAGCATTTCAACCCGGGACCGCCGGCCCTATGGCTACACCTTC
CASISTRDRRPYGYTF
>TRBJ2-3|TRBV6-1|.|many
TGTGCCAGCAGCCGAGGACGGAGCACAGATACGCAGTATTTT
CASSRGRSTDTQYF
>TRBJ1-2|TRBV20-1|TRBD1|.
TGCAGTGCTAGAGAACCGGACAGGGGACGGTATGGCTACACCTTC
CSAREPDRGRYGYTF
>TRBJ1-5|TRBV12-3/TRBV12-4|.|many
TGTGCCAGCAGTTTACAGGGCCAGGGTCAGCCCCAGCATTTT
CASSLQGQGQPQHF
>TRBJ2-2|TRBV7-8|TRBD2|many
TGTGCCAGCAGCCCTCGAATAGCGGGAGGCACCGGGGAGCTGTTTTTT
CASSPRIAGGTGELFF
>TRBJ2-7|TRBV25-1|.|.
TGTGCCAGCAGTGAAGCAGGGAAGTACGAGCAGTACTTC
CASSEAGKYEQYF
>TRBJ1-1|TRBV30|TRBD1|many
TGTGCCTGGAGGGACAGGGAGACCGCTGAAGCTTTCTTT
CAWRDRETAEAFF
>TRBJ2-5|TRBV28|TRBD1|many
TGTGCCAGCTTGACTCGGGACAGGGGGCCCCAAGAGACCCAGTACTTC
CASLTRDRGPQETQYF
>TRBJ2-1|TRBV20-1|.|few
TGCAGTGCTAGTTCTCCGGAAGCGACCTACAATGAGCAGTTCTTC
CSASSPEATYNEQFF
>TRBJ2-3|TRBV6-1|.|.
TGTGCCAGTAACCGCGGCGGCAGCACAGATACGCAGTATTTT
CASNRGGSTDTQYF
>TRBJ1-6|TRBV7-9|.|few
TGTGCCAGCAGCTTAGAGAGTTCGAGCTCCTATAATTCACCCCTCCACTTT
CASSLESSSSYNSPLHF
>TRBJ2-6|TRBV5-1|.|few
TGCGCCAGCAGTGGCGAGGACCGAGGGGAGTCTGGGGCCAACGTCCTGACTTTC
CASSGEDRGESGANVLTF
>TRBJ2-7|TRBV5-1|TRBD2|many
TGCGCCAGCAGCTTGGTTGCTAGCGGGAGGAGTTACGAGCAGTACTTC
CASSLVASGRSYEQYF
>TRBJ2-1|TRBV7-9|TRBD2|.
TGTGCCAGCAGCCGAGCGGGAGGGCCGCGAAATGAGCAGTTCTTC
CASSRAGGPRNEQFF
>TRBJ2-1|TRBV7-9|TRBD2|.
TGTGCCAGCATCGGGGAGGGGAGGTACAATGAGCAGTTCTTC
CASIGEGRYNEQFF
>TRBJ2-7|TRBV30|.|many
TGTGCCTGGAGTGTACAATCTTCGGCAGTTGCTTACGAGCAGTACTTC
CAWSVQSSAVAYEQYF
>TRBJ2-3|TRBV7-6|.|many
TGTGCCAGCAGCGTTGGGGCAAATACGCAGTATTTT
CASSVGANTQYF
>TRBJ1-1|TRBV4-1|.|few
TGCGCCAGCAGCCAAGATCTAACAGATGAAGCTTTCTTT
CASSQDLTDEAFF